The source of this TCR beta chain is a study of beta chain features in type 1 diabetes listed by TCRdb under 2018. A note on the overall study: No differences in mean age, gender distribution, total cell number or subset yield were found between patients and healthy donors. A total of under 140,000,000 sorted cells were examined across all samples, and the number of cells per subset was strongly correlated with RNA yield. In the study, recently diagnosed type 1 diabetes patients and matched healthy donors were compared on the TCRB repertoires of their sorted circulating CD4+ T cell subsets. Naive and central memory subsets were obtained from all 30 or so donors, but regulatory and stem cell-like memory subsets were isolated from only 8 patients and roughly 8 healthy donors.

Trimming accounts for 3 bases at V and 6 bases at J, while the number of junction bases matched to no gene is 5. The CDR3 covers 15 residues, taking in both the cysteine and the phenylalanine. Of the read, only the CDR3 DNA is kept; its 45 bases are in frame from base 1. In the germline V gene, CDR1 corresponds to SGDLS and CDR2 to YYNGEE. From each donor, a single peripheral blood sample of 95 to 150 mL on average was drawn into heparinised tubes. Naive, central memory, regulatory and stem cell-like memory CD4+ T cells were sorted on a BD FACSAria II using a panel including CD45RO, CCR7, CD25, CD127, CD95 and CD27. Every sorted population had a purity above 95%. PBMCs were isolated immediately by Lymphoprep density gradient centrifugation and stained directly without culture. So that batch effects would be minimized, each experiment stained and sorted samples in pairs, pairing one healthy donor with one patient.

Of note for this clone: Its target antigen remains unknown. No much larger clonotype is one base removed from it; base qualities were not supplied.

All of the isolated RNA was reverse transcribed with the High Capacity cDNA Reverse Transcription Kit, so expressed TCRB transcripts were sequenced. Deep immunoSEQ sequencing was applied to naive, central memory and regulatory T cell samples, giving an average of roughly 3.5 million total reads per sample. Sorted cells were lysed in RLT buffer and RNA was extracted with DNase-treated RNeasy Micro or Mini kits, depending on cell number. To prevent cross-contamination, each cell subset was processed individually, whereas patient and healthy donor samples were processed jointly. The immunoSEQ multiplex PCR was used to amplify TCRB sequences from cDNA, generating 87-bp fragments that spanned the CDR3 region. Sequencing of the amplicons was done on the Illumina HiSeq platform. As for the authors' bioinformatics: Synthetic template baselines were used to correct PCR bias computationally, reads within Hamming distance 2 were collapsed together, and singletons that could not be merged were discarded. Reads were aligned to IMGT to assign V, D and J genes, CDR3 length, and insertions or deletions at six rearrangement sites. Clonotype counts were normalized to sorted cell number within each subset before computing true diversity and Gini coefficients with the tcR R package. Repertoire sharing was quantified using the overlap coefficient calculated on TCRB nucleotide sequences. Out-of-frame TCRB sequences from naive cells were analyzed to stand in for the pre-selection repertoire. The immuneACCESS repertoire file appears here via TCRdb, limited to in-frame rearrangements. These files lack a portion of the clones; in checked studies, under half of the deficit traces to unresolved V genes, and the cause of the others is not known. The V and J calls and clone size were taken over from that table, and D and trimming were inferred from the DNA. This sample is represented by 350,000 to 450,000 clones; roughly 16% of them were singletons. Together, the top ten hold approximately 0.02% of the sample.

Beyond this particular receptor, the publication reports: PCR may preferentially amplify shorter templates, but because patient and control samples were amplified and corrected together, any resulting skew would affect both groups equally. HLA sub-analyses involved small numbers of individuals, so any influence of HLA type on TCRB rearrangement remained unresolved. Fewer insertions and more nucleotide deletions at VDJ recombination sites were observed in patients with type 1 diabetes, implying thymic rearrangement abnormalities. The naive, central memory and regulatory TCRB repertoires appeared to resemble one another more closely among patients than among healthy donors. Type 1 diabetes patients showed a moderate but significant shortening of TCRB CDR3 length in all four CD4+ subsets. Because cDNA was sequenced instead of genomic DNA, highly expressing activated cells could be over-represented, though the groups showed no difference in activation or CD3 levels.

Recombination linked TRBV9 to TRBJ2-2; 10 central nucleotides agree with TRBD1. The sequenced sample was naive CD4+ T cells from blood. In the paper's terms, the cell subset or site label means: true naive CD4+ T cells. This receptor was identified in a woman between 18 and 29 years old in good health. The CDR3 protein sequence reads: CASSGGQGTSGELFF. DNA sequence: TGTGCCAGCAGCGGGGGACAGGGGACGTCCGGGGAGCTGTTTTTT.